The 10 T cell receptor beta chains below were found in one sample sequenced in a study of Ad26.COV2.S vaccination and SARS-CoV-2 variants. The sample's treatment: 15 to 20 received Ad26.COV2.S at low or high dose, single or two shots; 5 received placebo; per-sample allocation not given. Sampling was performed 63 days after the first vaccine or placebo injection. The table came from immunoSEQ multiplex PCR; TCRdb's copy has only in-frame clones and leaves some out. The sample has roughly 320,000 clones, roughly 84% seen once. The sequencing here drew on peripheral blood, taken in a trial of Ad26.COV2.S vaccine versus placebo. The origin of the receptors is a person aged 18 to 65 who received the Ad26.COV2.S COVID-19 vaccine or a placebo.

The chain combines TRBV2 with TRBJ1-5, with D hard to call. With 4 bases removed from V and 3 bases from J, the gap between germline ends came to 13 bases. Germline V gives CDR1 SNHLY, CDR2 FYNNEI. This CDR3 has 15 residues. The CDR3 coding sequence is TGTGCCAGCAGTGGGGCGGGAGGGCACAATCAGCCCCAGCATTTT. It yields the protein CASSGAGGHNQPQHF.

This clone has just one count. The V gene is TRBV5-6, the J gene TRBJ2-7; no clear D gene. CDR3 size: 13 residues. With 0 bases removed from V and 4 bases from J, the gap between germline ends came to 8 bases. Looked up from germline, CDR1 is SGHDT and CDR2 is YYEEEE. DNA of the CDR3: TGTGCCAGCAGCTTGGGCCTCCTATACGAGCAGTACTTC. Translation: CASSLGLLYEQYF.

V gene TRBV20-1 combines with J gene TRBJ1-2; possibly TRBD1 for D (5 bases). Germline lookup yields CDR1 DFQATT and CDR2 SNEGSKA (reference sequence). V was cut by 5 bases and J by 5 bases, with 9 bases left in between. This CDR3 is 11 amino acids long. In DNA, the CDR3 is TGCAGTGCTCCGGGACTTTATGGCTACACCTTC. Residues: CSAPGLYGYTF.

The chain links TRBV4-3 to TRBJ2-3; 7 bases are shared with TRBD2. Trimming cost V 0 bases and J 2 bases; bases outside gene matches: 14. This CDR3 is built from 19 residues. Germline V gene sequence: CDR1 LGHNA, CDR2 YSLEER. CDR3 amino acids: CASSQDIGGEGLVTDTQYF. CDR3 nucleotide sequence: TGCGCCAGCAGCCAAGATATAGGTGGGGAGGGGCTAGTCACAGATACGCAGTATTTT.

The CDR3 nucleotides read TGTGCTAGTACCAGGGGGCGGACTGAAGCTTTCTTT. It specifies CASTRGRTEAFF. V and J are TRBV12-5 and TRBJ1-1; 8 nucleotides line up with TRBD1. V lost 8 bases and J lost 5; bases outside the gene matches: 4. The CDR3 has 12 residues. The germline V gene has CDR1 LGHNT and CDR2 FRNRAP.

This clone is a singleton in its sample. The V gene is TRBV10-3, the J gene TRBJ2-1; tentative D call: TRBD2 (5 bases). Deletions cut 5 bases from V and 9 bases from J, with 17 bases between. Germline CDR1 is ENHRY and CDR2 is SYGVKD. The CDR3 covers 14 residues. The CDR3 region has the DNA TGTGCCATCAGTACTTCCGGACTTGGCAGTGAGCAGTTCTTC. Translated, it gives CAISTSGLGSEQFF.

The chain links TRBV5-6 to TRBJ1-1, with 8 bases fitting TRBD1. J was trimmed by 7 bases and V by 4 bases; bases with no gene match: 9. The germline gives CDR1 SGHDT, CDR2 YYEEEE. This CDR3 region has 14 residues. Here the CDR3 reads CASSGAGGGDEAFF. The CDR3 nucleotides read TGTGCCAGCAGCGGGGCAGGGGGCGGCGATGAAGCTTTCTTT.

As DNA, the CDR3 is TGTGCCAGTGGACAGTACCGCGCTGAAGCTTTCTTT. As protein: CASGQYRAEAFF. J is TRBJ1-1 and V is TRBV19, with D perhaps TRBD1 (6 bases). The CDR3 runs to 12 residues. V was shortened by 8 bases and J by 6 bases, with 13 bases between the two germline ends. Per the germline V gene, CDR1 is LNHDA and CDR2 is SQIVND (reference sequence).

The gene calls are TRBV5-4 and TRBJ2-1; 13 bases line up with TRBD2. The CDR3 runs 16 residues. In germline, CDR1 is SGHNT, CDR2 YYREEE (reference sequence). V lost 4 bases and J lost 7; bases outside the gene matches: 8. Written as DNA, the CDR3 is TGTGCCAGCAGCGCCCTACCGGGACTAGCGGGGAATGAGCAGTTCTTC. Residues: CASSALPGLAGNEQFF.

V usage is TRBV5-1 and J usage is TRBJ2-3, with TRBD1 matching 11 bases. The V segment lost 4 bases and the J segment 4 bases; nucleotides outside the gene matches: 8. CDR3 length equals 16 residues. Germline lookup yields CDR1 SGHRS and CDR2 YFSETQ. The DNA for the CDR3 is TGCGCCAGCAGCCTATCCGGGACAGGGGGAGCAGATACGCAGTATTTT. Its translation: CASSLSGTGGADTQYF.